Listed here are 20 T cell receptor beta chains from one sample, sequenced in a study of Ad26.COV2.S vaccination and SARS-CoV-2 variants. Produced via immunoSEQ multiplex PCR; TCRdb's table is partial and in-frame only. The sample holds 350,000 to 450,000 clones, around 93% seen once. Treatment reported: 15 to 20 received Ad26.COV2.S at low or high dose, single or two shots; five or six received placebo; per-sample allocation not given. Collection of the samples took place on day 63 after the first injection of vaccine or placebo. Sequencing used peripheral blood, obtained in a trial of Ad26.COV2.S vaccine versus placebo. The origin of the receptors is a person between 18 and 65 years old who received the Ad26.COV2.S COVID-19 vaccine or a placebo.

The chain recombines TRBV6-5 with TRBJ2-7; 13 bases align to TRBD2. Germline V gives CDR1 MNHEY, CDR2 SVGAGI. J gave up 4 bases and V 3 bases, and 3 bases lay outside the gene matches. CDR3 length: 15 amino acids. The CDR3 sequence is CASSYGLAGVYEQYF. The CDR3 DNA is TGTGCCAGCAGTTATGGACTAGCGGGGGTGTACGAGCAGTACTTC.

This sequence joins TRBV6-5 and TRBJ1-2, with 8 bases matching TRBD1. V dropped 6 bases and J dropped 4; count of bases not matched to a gene: 1. CDR1 and CDR2 (germline): MNHEY, SVGAGI. This CDR3 comprises 12 residues. The CDR3 DNA reads TGTGCCAGCAGGACAGGGGCCTATGGCTACACCTTC. It encodes CASRTGAYGYTF.

The genes are TRBV15 and TRBJ1-4; a possible D gene is TRBD1 (5 bases). Deletions cut 8 bases from V and 3 bases from J, with 16 bases between. The germline gives CDR1 LNHNV, CDR2 YYDKDF (reference sequence). CDR3 length equals 15 residues. This chain's CDR3 is CATCSEGAPNEKLFF. CDR3 sequence (DNA): TGTGCCACCTGCTCCGAAGGGGCCCCTAATGAAAAACTGTTTTTT.

V and J are TRBV5-4 and TRBJ2-5, with D maybe TRBD2 (7 bases). Trimming pared 2 bases from V and 5 bases from J, leaving 16 bases between. The CDR3 loop spans 15 amino acids. Germline V gene data show CDR1 as SGHNT and CDR2 as YYREEE (reference sequence). This chain's CDR3 is CASSLWGGIEETQYF. CDR3 sequence (DNA): TGTGCCAGCAGCTTATGGGGGGGCATCGAGGAGACCCAGTACTTC.

The chain combines TRBV19 with TRBJ1-5; D gene uncertain. CDR1 and CDR2 (germline): LNHDA, SQIVND (reference sequence). The CDR3 covers 15 residues. Deletions cut 2 bases from V and 5 bases from J, with 13 bases between. The CDR3 spells CASSIQVSSYQPQHF. CDR3 DNA: TGTGCCAGTAGTATACAGGTTAGCTCATATCAGCCCCAGCATTTT. The whole variable domain, remainder taken from reference TRBV19 and TRBJ1-5, is DGGITQSPKYLFRKEGQNVTLSCEQNLNHDAMYWYRQDPGQGLRLIYYSQIVNDFQKGDIAEGYSVSREKKESFPLTVTSAQKNPTAFYLCASSIQVSSYQPQHFGDGTRLSIL.

As to this clone: This specimen includes other DNA sequences encoding the same CDR3. V and J are TRBV12-3 or TRBV12-4 and TRBJ1-2; TRBD1 agrees at 7 bases. V lost 5 bases to trimming and J lost 2 bases; unmatched junction nucleotides: 2. This CDR3 is built from 13 residues. For the CDR3, the DNA is TGTGCCAGCAGTCGGGGACAGAACTATGGCTACACCTTC. Protein: CASSRGQNYGYTF.

The V gene is TRBV24-1, the J gene TRBJ2-3, with 7 nucleotides matching TRBD2. Per the germline V gene, CDR1 is KGHDR and CDR2 is SFDVKD. The ends lost 5 bases at V and 3 bases at J; junction bases unmatched: 4. The CDR3 is 14 residues long. The CDR3 DNA sequence: TGTGCCACCAGTGTCGGGGGGAGTACAGATACGCAGTATTTT. This codes for CATSVGGSTDTQYF.

The chain couples TRBV14 to TRBJ2-2; D uncertain. The length of the CDR3 is 17 residues. Trimming removed 1 base from V and 5 bases from J, with 17 bases in between. Germline V CDR1 and CDR2: SGHDN, FVKESK. The CDR3 DNA reads TGTGCCAGCAGCCAAGTGAACTATCGTCGGAATACCGGGGAGCTGTTTTTT. Translation gives CASSQVNYRRNTGELFF.

The rearrangement joins TRBV27 to TRBJ1-2; TRBD1 is a possible D gene (5 bases). The CDR3 is 14 residues long. Per the germline V gene, CDR1 is MNHEY and CDR2 is SMNVEV (reference sequence). The ends were cut back, 3 bases at V and 2 bases at J, with 10 bases in the middle. In nucleotides, the CDR3 is TGTGCCAGCAGTTTTAAAGGGGTGAACTATGGCTACACCTTC. Translating gives CASSFKGVNYGYTF.

The V call is TRBV27, the J call TRBJ2-2, with TRBD1 matching 7 bases. The V gene's germline CDR1 is MNHEY and CDR2 SMNVEV (reference sequence). Losses at the gene ends were 5 bases for V and 3 bases for J; bases not matched to a gene: 3. CDR3 length: 14 amino acids. In nucleotides, the CDR3 is TGTGCCAGCAGTCTACAGGGGTACACCGGGGAGCTGTTTTTT. Its protein is CASSLQGYTGELFF.

This clone was detected once. The V call is TRBV21-1, the J call TRBJ2-7; TRBD1 is the table's D call and was not checked against the DNA. TRBV21-1 is given as a pseudogene. The CDR3 is 15 residues long. The CDR3 bases are TGTGCCAGCAGCGGGACGGACAGGGGGCTAAACGAGCAGTACTTC. Translated, it gives CASSGTDRGLNEQYF.

The chain has TRBV4-3 and TRBJ1-3; tentative D call: TRBD1 (5 bases). The CDR3 is made up of 16 amino acids. The V and J ends lost 1 base and 8 bases respectively, with 18 bases between them. Looked up from germline, CDR1 is LGHNA and CDR2 is YSLEER. The CDR3 region is CASSQAPGEIMDTIYF. CDR3 coding DNA: TGCGCCAGCAGCCAAGCCCCGGGGGAGATTATGGACACCATATATTTT.

The chain is built from TRBV5-5 and TRBJ1-2; 7 nucleotides line up with TRBD1. The J segment lost 6 bases and the V segment lost 0 bases, leaving 2 bases of the junction unmatched. The CDR3 has 13 amino acids. Germline V gene data show CDR1 as SGHKS and CDR2 as YYEKEE (reference sequence). The CDR3 spells CASSLEGGDGYTF. CDR3 DNA sequence: TGTGCCAGCAGCTTGGAAGGGGGCGATGGCTACACCTTC.

The chain carries TRBV7-8 and TRBJ2-3; 11 nucleotides agree with TRBD2. J was trimmed by 8 bases and V by 5 bases; bases with no gene match: 12. This CDR3 region has 16 residues. The germline CDR1 and CDR2 sequences are SGHVS and FQNEAQ. CDR3 in DNA: TGTGCCAGCAGCGCGCCGACTAGCGGGGTACTCGGTACGCAGTATTTT. This codes for CASSAPTSGVLGTQYF. Full variable domain (outside the CDR3, taken from reference TRBV7-8 and TRBJ2-3): GAGVSQSPRYKVAKRGQDVALRCDPISGHVSLFWYQQALGQGPEFLTYFQNEAQLDKSGLPSDRFFAERPEGSVSTLKIQRTQQEDSAVYLCASSAPTSGVLGTQYFGPGTRLTVL.

This clone was observed a handful of times. This rearrangement joins TRBV10-3 to TRBJ1-1, with 7 bases lining up with TRBD1. The junction had 8 bases not matched to a gene; V was cut back by 8 bases and J by 5 bases. In germline, CDR1 is ENHRY, CDR2 SYGVKD. This CDR3 comprises 13 residues. The CDR3 region is CAIAQGVSTEAFF. CDR3 coding DNA: TGTGCCATCGCCCAGGGGGTTTCGACTGAAGCTTTCTTT.

This chain connects TRBV5-1 to TRBJ2-4; 8 nucleotides match TRBD1. The CDR3 is made up of 17 amino acids. The V gene end was trimmed by 0 bases and the J gene end by 8 bases; junction bases not matched to a gene: 13. The germline CDR1 and CDR2 sequences are SGHRS and YFSETQ. Here the CDR3 DNA reads TGCGCCAGCAGCTTGGTGGGTACAGGGGGTCCAGGGGACATTCAGTACTTC. This codes for CASSLVGTGGPGDIQYF.

The chain has TRBV28 and TRBJ2-5, with TRBD1 matching over 9 bases. Germline V gene lookup returns CDR1 MDHEN and CDR2 SYDVKM. V was clipped by 5 bases and J by 3 bases; unmatched bases: 1. The CDR3 is made up of 13 amino acids. The DNA of the CDR3 is TGTGCCAGCAGTACAGGGGGCGAAGAGACCCAGTACTTC. Protein sequence: CASSTGGEETQYF. Supplemented by reference TRBV28 and TRBJ2-5, the full variable domain reads DVKVTQSSRYLVKRTGEKVFLECVQDMDHENMFWYRQDPGLGLRLIYFSYDVKMKEKGDIPEGYSVSREKKERFSLILESASTNQTSMYLCASSTGGEETQYFGPGTRLLVL.

CDR3 sequence (DNA): TGTGCCAGCAGCCGGCTGGAGGGGGCCCTAGGGTCACCCCTCCACTTT. It specifies CASSRLEGALGSPLHF. The rearrangement uses TRBV11-2 and TRBJ1-6, with 7 bases matching TRBD1. Germline values: CDR1 SGHAT, CDR2 FQNNGV. J gave up 10 bases and V 5 bases, and 14 bases lay outside the gene matches. This CDR3 comprises 16 residues.

This clone occurred once. The chain joins TRBV6-5 to TRBJ1-2; a possible D gene is TRBD1 (5 bases). CDR1 and CDR2 (germline): MNHEY, SVGAGI. Trimming shortened V by 2 bases and J by 8 bases, and 18 bases separated the two germline ends. The CDR3 is 15 amino acids. CDR3 region: CASSYRPGRGSGYTF. In DNA, the CDR3 is TGTGCCAGCAGTTACAGGCCGGGGCGGGGAAGCGGCTACACCTTC.

This chain connects TRBV19 to TRBJ2-3; 8 bases fit TRBD2. Germline-derived CDR1 and CDR2 are LNHDA and SQIVND (reference sequence). Trimming took 3 bases from V and 4 from J; bases not matched to a gene: 6. This CDR3 is built from 15 residues. The DNA for the CDR3 is TGTGCCAGTAGTATTGAGCGGGGGTTGCCAGATACGCAGTATTTT. It translates to CASSIERGLPDTQYF.